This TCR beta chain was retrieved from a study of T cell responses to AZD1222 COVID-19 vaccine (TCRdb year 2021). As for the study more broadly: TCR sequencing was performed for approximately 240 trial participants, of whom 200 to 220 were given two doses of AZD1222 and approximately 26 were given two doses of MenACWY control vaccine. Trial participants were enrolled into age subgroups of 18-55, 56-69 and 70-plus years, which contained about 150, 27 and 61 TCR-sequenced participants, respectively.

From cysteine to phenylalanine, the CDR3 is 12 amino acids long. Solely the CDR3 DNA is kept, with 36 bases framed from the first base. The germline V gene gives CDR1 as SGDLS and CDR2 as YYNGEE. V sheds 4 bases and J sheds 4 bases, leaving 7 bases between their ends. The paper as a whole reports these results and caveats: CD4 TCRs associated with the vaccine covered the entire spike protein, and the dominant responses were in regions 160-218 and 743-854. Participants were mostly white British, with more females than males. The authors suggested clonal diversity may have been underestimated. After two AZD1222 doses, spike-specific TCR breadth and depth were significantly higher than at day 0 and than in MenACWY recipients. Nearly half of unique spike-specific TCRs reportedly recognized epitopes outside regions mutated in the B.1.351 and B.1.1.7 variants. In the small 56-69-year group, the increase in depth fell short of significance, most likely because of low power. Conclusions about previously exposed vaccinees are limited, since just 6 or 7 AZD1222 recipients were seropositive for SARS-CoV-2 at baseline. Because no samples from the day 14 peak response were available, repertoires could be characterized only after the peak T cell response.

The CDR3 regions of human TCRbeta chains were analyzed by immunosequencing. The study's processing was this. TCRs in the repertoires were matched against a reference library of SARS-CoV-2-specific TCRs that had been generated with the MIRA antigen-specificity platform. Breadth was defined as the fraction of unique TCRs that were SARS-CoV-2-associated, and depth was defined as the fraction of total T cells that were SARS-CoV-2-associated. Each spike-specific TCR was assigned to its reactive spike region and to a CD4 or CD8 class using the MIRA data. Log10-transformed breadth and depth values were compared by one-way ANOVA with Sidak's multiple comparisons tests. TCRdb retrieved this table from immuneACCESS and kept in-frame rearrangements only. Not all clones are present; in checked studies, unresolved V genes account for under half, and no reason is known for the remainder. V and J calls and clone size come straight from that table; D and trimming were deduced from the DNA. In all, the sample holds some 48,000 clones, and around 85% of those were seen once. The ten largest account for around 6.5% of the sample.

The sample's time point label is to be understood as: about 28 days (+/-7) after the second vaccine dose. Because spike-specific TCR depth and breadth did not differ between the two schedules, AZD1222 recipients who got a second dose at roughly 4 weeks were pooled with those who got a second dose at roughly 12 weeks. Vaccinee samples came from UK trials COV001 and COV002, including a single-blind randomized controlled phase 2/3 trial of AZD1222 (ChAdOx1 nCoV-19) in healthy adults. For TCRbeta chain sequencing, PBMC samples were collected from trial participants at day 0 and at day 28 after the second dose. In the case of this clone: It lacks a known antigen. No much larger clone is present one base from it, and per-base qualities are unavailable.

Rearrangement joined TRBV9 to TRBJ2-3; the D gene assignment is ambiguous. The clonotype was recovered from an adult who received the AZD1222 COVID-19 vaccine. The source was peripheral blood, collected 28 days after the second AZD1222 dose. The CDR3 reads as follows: CASSQGPDTQYF. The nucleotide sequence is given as TGTGCCAGCAGCCAAGGCCCAGATACGCAGTATTTT.